Included here is one TCR beta chain sequence, with context. This specimen comes from a study of blood T cell repertoires in COVID-19. Across the whole study: Samples representing acute and convalescent COVID-19 were sourced from the United States, Italy and Spain.

V was pared by 2 bases and J by 0 bases, with 5 bases of the junction left unmatched. This CDR3 spans 16 amino acids. Germline CDR1 reads MNHEY; CDR2 reads SVGAGI. Using immunoSEQ multiplex PCR, the repertoire was profiled, and TCRdb retains in-frame clones only, with some absent. The data show some 300,000 clones, with around 84% seen just once and roughly 1.3% held by the top ten. This clonotype originated in a man between 65 and 79 years old with acute or convalescent COVID-19. Source material: peripheral blood. The chain employs TRBV6-5 and TRBJ1-1; 8 positions agree with TRBD1. The CDR3: CASSYGSGGLNTEAFF. The CDR3 nucleotides read TGTGCCAGCAGTTACGGCTCAGGGGGCCTGAACACTGAAGCTTTCTTT.